A selection of T cell receptor beta chains follows, all from one sample in a study of persistence of HIV-infected CD4 T cells. The antigens these receptors bind are not known. Only in-frame clones appear in the TCRdb table, and some are missing; sequencing was by immunoSEQ multiplex PCR. In the table there are tens of thousands of clones, over 80% of which are singletons. Source: CD4+ T cells sorted from PBMCs after approximately 19-hour stimulation, taken from a patient who received antiretroviral therapy. All receptors derive from an adult woman with HIV who was CMV-seropositive. The CDR3 runs from the conserved cysteine through the conserved F or W. A D gene is named only where the DNA matches it firmly. A row's size may be missing; if present it is once, few, many or a size class.

V: TRBV7-8
size: NA
J: TRBJ1-4
D: NA
DNA: TGTGCCAGCAGCCGAGTTGGGGGTCGGGAAAAACTGTTTTTT
CDR3: CASSRVGGREKLFF

V: TRBV7-8
size: NA
J: TRBJ1-5
D: NA
DNA: TGTGCCAGCAGCCAACAGACGGACCGTAATCAGCCCCAGCATTTT
CDR3: CASSQQTDRNQPQHF

V: TRBV9
size: NA
J: TRBJ2-3
D: TRBD2
DNA: TGTGCCAGCAGCGTAGAGGCGGGAGCCCTTATAGATACGCAGTATTTT
CDR3: CASSVEAGALIDTQYF

V: TRBV10-3
size: NA
J: TRBJ1-3
D: NA
DNA: TGTGCCATCAGTGATACAAGGGCTGGAAACACCATATATTTT
CDR3: CAISDTRAGNTIYF

V: TRBV27
size: NA
J: TRBJ1-1
D: TRBD1
DNA: TGTGCCAGCAGCCAGGGGACAGGGGCGAGAGGCACTGAAGCTTTCTTT
CDR3: CASSQGTGARGTEAFF

V: TRBV11-3
size: NA
J: TRBJ2-2
D: NA
DNA: TGTGCCAGCAGCAAGGCTTGGCAGTATACCGGGGAGCTGTTTTTT
CDR3: CASSKAWQYTGELFF

V: TRBV2
size: NA
J: TRBJ1-2
D: NA
DNA: TGTGCCAGCCGGGTGCATAGCGATGGCTACACCTTC
CDR3: CASRVHSDGYTF

V: TRBV28
size: once
J: TRBJ2-3
D: NA
DNA: TGTGCCAGCAGTTTAATTACGGGGACAGATACGCAGTATTTT
CDR3: CASSLITGTDTQYF

V: TRBV19
size: once
J: TRBJ2-3
D: NA
DNA: TGTGCCAGTAGTATGGCCCGGGCCTTGTCTAGCACAGATACGCAGTATTTT
CDR3: CASSMARALSSTDTQYF

V: TRBV5-1
size: NA
J: TRBJ2-5
D: TRBD2
DNA: TGCGCCAGCAGCTCCCCTTTAGCGGGGGGGCATAGTCGCCAAGAGACCCAGTACTTC
CDR3: CASSSPLAGGHSRQETQYF

V: TRBV5-5
size: NA
J: TRBJ2-7
D: TRBD1
DNA: TGTGCCAGCAGCTTGGCACGGGACAGCCACGAGCAGTACTTC
CDR3: CASSLARDSHEQYF

V: TRBV11-1
size: NA
J: TRBJ2-7
D: NA
DNA: TGTGCCAGCAGCCCCCGACTGGGATCCTACGAGCAATACTTC
CDR3: CASSPRLGSYEQYF

V: TRBV7-8
size: NA
J: TRBJ2-5
D: TRBD1
DNA: TGTGCCAGCAGCTTAGACAGGGGGCGGTGGGAGACCCAGTACTTC
CDR3: CASSLDRGRWETQYF

V: TRBV2
size: NA
J: TRBJ2-5
D: NA
DNA: TGTGCCAGCAGGTCCAGTGAGACCCAGTACTTC
CDR3: CASRSSETQYF

V: TRBV9
size: NA
J: TRBJ2-5
D: NA
DNA: TGTGCCAGCATCGTCCGTCCGATTTGTTCGTCCGTCGCGGGCTTACCGGAGACCCAGTACTTC
CDR3: CASIVRPICSSVAGLPETQYF

V: TRBV5-3
size: NA
J: TRBJ1-5
D: NA
DNA: TGTGCCAGAATACCTCAGTGGACAGAAAATCAGCCCCAGCATTTT
CDR3: CARIPQWTENQPQHF

V: TRBV6-5
size: NA
J: TRBJ1-6
D: NA
DNA: TGTGCCAGCAGTTACTCGGCAGGGGAAAGGTCACCCCTCCACTTT
CDR3: CASSYSAGERSPLHF

V: TRBV3-1/TRBV3-2
size: NA
J: TRBJ2-1
D: TRBD2
DNA: TGTGCCACGGGGGGAACCTACAATGAGCAGTTCTTC
CDR3: CATGGTYNEQFF

V: TRBV10-3
size: NA
J: TRBJ2-5
D: TRBD1
DNA: TGTGCCATCGCGACAGGGACCCAAGAGACCCAGTACTTC
CDR3: CAIATGTQETQYF

V: TRBV14
size: NA
J: TRBJ2-5
D: TRBD1
DNA: TGTGCCAGCAGCCGACCGAGGACAGGGAGACAAGAGACCCAGTACTTC
CDR3: CASSRPRTGRQETQYF

V: TRBV7-3
size: NA
J: TRBJ2-3
D: NA
DNA: TGTGCCAGCAGCCGCAAGGGGGGTTGGACAGATACGCAGTATTTT
CDR3: CASSRKGGWTDTQYF

V: TRBV11-3
size: NA
J: TRBJ2-3
D: TRBD1
DNA: TGTGCCAGCAGCTTAGATTTATCCGGGACAGGGGGCGATACGCAGTATTTT
CDR3: CASSLDLSGTGGDTQYF

V: TRBV5-4
size: NA
J: TRBJ1-6
D: NA
DNA: TGTGCCAGCAGACTGGACGGGACTCCCGGTTCACCCCTCCACTTT
CDR3: CASRLDGTPGSPLHF

V: TRBV29-1
size: NA
J: TRBJ1-2
D: NA
DNA: TGCAGCGTTGGGAGCAGGGGAGCGTATGGCTACACCTTC
CDR3: CSVGSRGAYGYTF

V: TRBV9
size: NA
J: TRBJ2-7
D: TRBD1
DNA: TGTGCCAGCAGCCCCGGAGATCAGGGGGCCTACGAGCAGTACTTC
CDR3: CASSPGDQGAYEQYF

V: TRBV5-6
size: NA
J: TRBJ2-6
D: NA
DNA: TGTGCCAGCAGCTTTTTCTGGGATTCAGGGGCCAACGTCCTGACTTTC
CDR3: CASSFFWDSGANVLTF

V: TRBV5-5
size: NA
J: TRBJ2-3
D: NA
DNA: TGTGCCAGCAGCGCCGGAGTCGGGACAGATACGCAGTATTTT
CDR3: CASSAGVGTDTQYF

V: TRBV5-1
size: NA
J: TRBJ1-2
D: NA
DNA: TGCGCCAGCAGCCCGGGGGTAAGAGAGGGCTACACCTTC
CDR3: CASSPGVREGYTF

V: TRBV7-2
size: NA
J: TRBJ1-1
D: TRBD1
DNA: TGTGCCAGCAGCTCTACTGGACAGGTGGGTCGGACTGAAGCTTTCTTT
CDR3: CASSSTGQVGRTEAFF

V: TRBV5-1
size: once
J: TRBJ2-1
D: NA
DNA: TGCGCCAGCAGCTCAAGGGACCACCTACGGTACAATGAGCAGTTCTTC
CDR3: CASSSRDHLRYNEQFF

V: TRBV6-5
size: few
J: TRBJ1-1
D: NA
DNA: TGTGCCAGCAGGGGGGTGGGGAACACTGAAGCTTTCTTT
CDR3: CASRGVGNTEAFF

V: TRBV2
size: once
J: TRBJ1-1
D: NA
DNA: TGTGCCAGCCTCAGGGGTAGGGGCCAAAACACTGAAGCTTTCTTT
CDR3: CASLRGRGQNTEAFF

V: TRBV2
size: NA
J: TRBJ1-6
D: TRBD1
DNA: TGTGCCAGCAGTGAAATCTCTGGGACCTGGACAGGGCTTAATTCACCCCTCCACTTT
CDR3: CASSEISGTWTGLNSPLHF

V: TRBV5-1
size: NA
J: TRBJ1-1
D: TRBD1
DNA: TGCGCCAGCAGCCCCGGGACAGCGGACACTGAAGCTTTCTTT
CDR3: CASSPGTADTEAFF

V: TRBV5-1
size: NA
J: TRBJ2-2
D: TRBD2
DNA: TGCGCCAGCAGGTTAGCGGGAGGCAACACCGGGGAGCTGTTTTTT
CDR3: CASRLAGGNTGELFF

V: TRBV9
size: few
J: TRBJ1-2
D: NA
DNA: TGTGCCAGCAGCTCCAGCCTCAGACGAAAATATGGCTACACCTTC
CDR3: CASSSSLRRKYGYTF

V: TRBV7-6
size: NA
J: TRBJ2-1
D: TRBD2
DNA: TGTGCCAGCAGCCACGGACTAGCGGGAGGAGGCAAGGAGCAGTTCTTC
CDR3: CASSHGLAGGGKEQFF

V: TRBV5-1
size: NA
J: TRBJ2-5
D: TRBD2
DNA: TGCGCCAGCAGCTTGGGGGCTGGCGGGGGGGCAGGAGAGACCCAGTACTTC
CDR3: CASSLGAGGGAGETQYF

V: TRBV20-1
size: NA
J: TRBJ2-7
D: NA
DNA: TGCAGTGCTAGTATCCCTAAGGGGGGGAACTACGAGCAGTACTTC
CDR3: CSASIPKGGNYEQYF

V: TRBV4-1
size: NA
J: TRBJ1-4
D: NA
DNA: TGCGCCAGCAGCCAAGATCGGGACACTCGGGGTTATAATGAAAAACTGTTTTTT
CDR3: CASSQDRDTRGYNEKLFF

V: TRBV28
size: NA
J: TRBJ2-4
D: TRBD2
DNA: TGTGCCAGCAGTTCGATTTCGGGGGGAGTTTTTGCCAAAAACATTCAGTACTTC
CDR3: CASSSISGGVFAKNIQYF

V: TRBV19
size: once
J: TRBJ1-1
D: NA
DNA: TGTGCCAGTAGCGACCCCGGGACAACGAACACTGAAGCTTTCTTT
CDR3: CASSDPGTTNTEAFF

V: TRBV24-1
size: NA
J: TRBJ1-6
D: NA
DNA: TGTGCCACCAGTGATCGGGGTGGAGGTTCACCCCTCCACTTT
CDR3: CATSDRGGGSPLHF

V: TRBV2
size: NA
J: TRBJ2-5
D: NA
DNA: TGTGCCAGCAGTTATACAGGGAAAGAGACCCAGTACTTC
CDR3: CASSYTGKETQYF

V: TRBV6-5
size: NA
J: TRBJ1-4
D: NA
DNA: TGTGCCAGCAGTCCCCTCGATCCTAATGAAAAACTGTTTTTT
CDR3: CASSPLDPNEKLFF